These T cell receptor beta chains were read from a single sample in a study of cytomegalovirus exposure and HLA in healthy donors. Here immunoSEQ multiplex PCR was the method, and the copy in TCRdb shows in-frame clones only, minus some. In all, the sample yields 110,000 to 150,000 clones. The sample comprised PBMCs. These TCRs come from a male donor in good health and CMV-seronegative. Both conserved end residues are part of each CDR3.

v_gene,j_gene,len,CDR3aa
TRBV6-5,TRBJ1-2,14,CASRGDREASGYTF
TRBV6-5,TRBJ2-1,12,CASRGLAVEQFF
TRBV18,TRBJ2-7,17,CASSLVPAGTPAYEQYF
TRBV29-1,TRBJ2-7,10,CSALIDEQYF
TRBV6-5,TRBJ2-5,14,CASSSPQAEETQYF
TRBV7-3,TRBJ1-1,14,CASSLNQGATEAFF
TRBV4-1,TRBJ1-5,16,CASSQDPTGQYQPQHF
TRBV7-9,TRBJ2-7,15,CASSNTGQGTYEQYF
TRBV6-5,TRBJ2-7,15,CASSYSLAVSWEQYF
TRBV13,TRBJ2-2,15,CASKSGRGATGELFF
TRBV27,TRBJ1-1,13,CASSSAGGTEAFF
TRBV28,TRBJ2-7,14,CASSLGGYNYEQYF
TRBV4-2,TRBJ1-1,15,CASSQEWAMNTEAFF
TRBV19,TRBJ1-5,13,CAAASGRNQPQHF
TRBV5-1,TRBJ1-5,14,CASSTEGGNQPQHF
TRBV18,TRBJ2-1,13,CASSPQGGDEQFF
TRBV6-6,TRBJ1-2,15,CASCPEVGGLSGYTF
TRBV6-1,TRBJ1-2,15,CASSGGTGGSYGYTF
TRBV30,TRBJ1-5,14,CAWSLGAGNQPQHF